This TCR beta chain is from a study of T cell changes during pregnancy in multiple sclerosis (dated by TCRdb to the late 2010s). Some background on the complete study: Changes in the T cell repertoire over the course of pregnancy were examined in this study in women with multiple sclerosis.

About this clone itself: Its target antigen remains unknown. No clone much larger than this one lies a single base away; base qualities are absent.

The library was prepared using the immunoSEQ multiplex PCR assay. Sourced from immuneACCESS, this table was stored by TCRdb with only in-frame sequences that have V and J called. A share of the clones is absent; for the studies checked, an unresolved V gene accounts for under half, and the remainder has no known explanation. A total of 40,000 or so clones appear in this sample, roughly 88% of them only once. The top ten constitute approximately 4.3% of the sample. The CDR3, from cysteine to phenylalanine, totals 15 residues. Of the read, only the CDR3 DNA is kept; its 45 bases are in frame from base 1. The germline V gene sets CDR1 to SGDLS and CDR2 to YYNGEE. The V end gives up 3 bases and the J end 7 bases, leaving 5 bases in the junction not matched to a gene.

The sample was CD8+ T cells from peripheral blood mononuclear cells, taken in the first trimester of pregnancy. The receptor was derived from a female donor with multiple sclerosis, enrolled in a pregnancy study. The rearrangement combines TRBV9 with TRBJ1-6, with 9 bases aligning to TRBD1. The sequence in DNA is TGTGCCAGCAGCGCTGGACAGGGGTCCAATTCACCCCTCCACTTT. This codes for CASSAGQGSNSPLHF.